Following are 21 T cell receptor beta chains from one sample sequenced in a study of T cell repertoires in cytomegalovirus infection. Their antigen targets remain unknown. TCRdb analysed the reads with MiXCR anew, one entry per CDR3 protein. The sample has about 110,000 distinct CDR3 sequences; around 29% are singletons. Sequenced here: CD8+ T cells from cultured PBMCs, sampled from culture after CMV antigen stimulation. The receptors were sampled from a human donor in good health (CMV status not recorded). Some clones in this sample may be carry-over from other donors' samples.

The chain recombines TRBV7-6 with TRBJ2-3; weak D call: TRBD2 (6 bases). Germline lookup yields CDR1 SGHVS and CDR2 FNYEAQ. The CDR3 has 13 residues. Between the trimmed V and J ends, which lost 5 bases and 5 bases, there was a span of 11 bases. The CDR3 reads CASSAGGLDTQYF. As DNA, the CDR3 is TGTGCCAGCAGCGCCGGGGGTTTAGATACGCAGTATTTT.

The table lists this clonotype with a few counts. The chain links TRBV11-2 to TRBJ2-1, with D possibly called TRBD1 or TRBD2 (6 bases each). The germline V and J ends were trimmed by 7 bases and 7 bases, with 17 bases remaining between them. Germline values: CDR1 SGHAT, CDR2 FQNNGV. The CDR3 length is 14 residues. CDR3 residues: CASNFVWGANEQFF. CDR3 coding DNA: TGTGCCAGCAACTTTGTTTGGGGGGCTAATGAGCAGTTCTTC.

This sequence joins TRBV29-1 and TRBJ2-5, with TRBD1 matching 8 bases. Germline lookup yields CDR1 SQVTM and CDR2 ANQGSEA. J lost 4 bases, V lost 7 bases, and 5 bases had no gene match. The CDR3 runs 12 residues. The CDR3 DNA reads TGCAGCGCCGACAGGGGCGGAGAGACCCAGTACTTC. Amino acids: CSADRGGETQYF. Full variable domain (outside the CDR3, taken from reference TRBV29-1 and TRBJ2-5): SAVISQKPSRDICQRGTSLTIQCQVDSQVTMMFWYRQQPGQSLTLIATANQGSEATYESGFVIDKFPISRPNLTFSTLTVSNMSPEDSSIYLCSADRGGETQYFGPGTRLLVL.

The sample holds a few counts of this clonotype. The chain carries TRBV7-9 and TRBJ2-5; D ambiguous. Trimming left V 4 bases short and J 5 bases short, with 14 bases between. This CDR3 has 14 residues. CDR1 and CDR2 (germline): SEHNR, FQNEAQ (reference sequence). Here the CDR3 reads CASSSQETPETQYF. In nucleotides, the CDR3 is TGTGCCAGCAGCTCACAAGAGACCCCGGAGACCCAGTACTTC.

V usage is TRBV6-5 and J usage is TRBJ2-7; 7 bases map to TRBD1. The V gene end was trimmed by 6 bases and the J gene end by 3 bases; junction bases not matched to a gene: 5. Germline V gives CDR1 MNHEY, CDR2 SVGAGI. The CDR3 runs 13 residues. DNA for the CDR3: TGTGCCAGCAGGGACACAGGGGTCTACGAGCAGTACTTC. Its protein is CASRDTGVYEQYF.

In this sample, this clonotype turned up many times. The V gene is TRBV7-8, the J gene TRBJ1-6; no reliable D call. Germline CDR1 and CDR2: SGHVS and FQNEAQ. The CDR3 consists of 16 residues. Trimming stripped 2 bases from V and 0 bases from J, with 8 bases between. CDR3 amino acids: CASSLPESSYNSPLHF. The CDR3 DNA sequence: TGTGCCAGCAGCTTACCAGAGAGCTCCTATAATTCACCCCTCCACTTT.

The CDR3 loop is CASSLARASGNTIYF. DNA of the CDR3: TGTGCCAGCAGCTTAGCGAGGGCTTCTGGAAACACCATATATTTT. This chain links TRBV7-2 with TRBJ1-3; D uncertain. This CDR3 region has 15 residues. The V end lost 0 bases, the J end lost 1 base, and 7 bases lay between the germline ends. The germline V gene encodes CDR1 SGHTA and CDR2 FQGNSA.

The CDR3 region has the DNA TGTGCCATCAGTGAGTCGACGGCCCCGGGACACACTGAAGCTTTCTTT. Its protein product is CAISESTAPGHTEAFF. The chain is built from TRBV10-3 and TRBJ1-1; D may be TRBD1 (5 bases). Trimming removed 0 bases at V and 3 bases at J, with 14 bases between. CDR3 length: 16 residues. Germline values: CDR1 ENHRY, CDR2 SYGVKD.

This chain connects TRBV7-9 to TRBJ2-5; 8 bases agree with TRBD1. The CDR3 spans 14 residues. Trimming at V came to 5 bases and at J to 0 bases, leaving 2 bases not matched to a gene. Germline values: CDR1 SEHNR, CDR2 FQNEAQ (reference sequence). This chain's CDR3 is CASSLDRDQETQYF. The CDR3 nucleotides read TGTGCCAGCAGCCTGGACAGGGACCAAGAGACCCAGTACTTC.

This clonotype was observed at least ten times. The chain is built from TRBV18 and TRBJ2-1, with 11 positions matching TRBD1. The junction had 4 bases not matched to a gene; V was cut back by 3 bases and J by 3 bases. CDR3 length: 16 residues. Germline CDR1 is KGHSH and CDR2 is LQKENI. The CDR3 sequence: CASSPSGTGGYNEQFF. DNA of the CDR3: TGTGCCAGCTCACCTTCCGGGACAGGGGGCTACAATGAGCAGTTCTTC.

The count of this clonotype is one. The chain couples TRBV28 to TRBJ2-1; D is possibly TRBD1 or TRBD2 (5 bases each). CDR1 MDHEN and CDR2 SYDVKM come from the germline V gene. The CDR3 is 15 residues long. Trimming stripped 2 bases from V and 2 bases from J, with 10 bases between. CDR3 protein: CASSLRQGPYNEQFF. For the CDR3, the DNA is TGTGCCAGCAGTTTAAGGCAGGGACCCTACAATGAGCAGTTCTTC. Based on the CDR3 plus reference TRBV28 and TRBJ2-1, the full variable domain is DVKVTQSSRYLVKRTGEKVFLECVQDMDHENMFWYRQDPGLGLRLIYFSYDVKMKEKGDIPEGYSVSREKKERFSLILESASTNQTSMYLCASSLRQGPYNEQFFGPGTRLTVL.

This clonotype was counted ten times or more. This chain connects TRBV27 to TRBJ1-2; D is unresolved. Deletions cut 5 bases from V and 0 bases from J, with 13 bases between. The CDR3 runs 15 residues. Germline CDR1 is MNHEY and CDR2 is SMNVEV (reference sequence). The DNA of the CDR3 is TGTGCCAGCAGTAGGCATTCCGGAGCTAACTATGGCTACACCTTC. It codes for CASSRHSGANYGYTF.

This clonotype was recorded once. The chain carries TRBV6-6 and TRBJ2-7, with TRBD1 matching 9 bases. Germline V lookup: CDR1 MNHNY, CDR2 SVGAGI (reference sequence). The CDR3 loop spans 15 amino acids. V trimming: 11 bases; J trimming: 3 bases; junction bases outside the gene matches: 14. Written as DNA, the CDR3 is TGTGCCGGGGACAGGGCCTACGCTAAGGGCTACGAGCAGTACTTC. As protein: CAGDRAYAKGYEQYF.

This rearrangement joins TRBV11-2 to TRBJ1-2; TRBD1 aligns across 7 bases. CDR1 SGHAT and CDR2 FQNNGV come from the germline V gene. The ends lost 5 bases at V and 6 bases at J; junction bases unmatched: 12. The CDR3 is made up of 15 amino acids. The CDR3, as DNA: TGTGCCAGCAGCCAACCCGGGACAGAAACGAATGGCTACACCTTC. Encoded protein: CASSQPGTETNGYTF.

The chain recombines TRBV11-3 with TRBJ2-3, with D tentatively TRBD1 (6 bases). Trimming took 7 bases from V and 6 from J, leaving 11 bases between them. This CDR3 has 12 residues. Germline V lookup: CDR1 SGHNT, CDR2 YENEEA. The CDR3 nucleotides read TGTGCCAGCAAGGGGGTCCCGGATACGCAGTATTTT. It encodes CASKGVPDTQYF.

This clonotype was picked up many times. The chain couples TRBV7-6 to TRBJ1-4; D is possibly TRBD1 (5 bases). Germline loops: CDR1 SGHVS, CDR2 FNYEAQ. Trimming removed 3 bases from V and 7 bases from J, with 9 bases in between. This CDR3 comprises 13 residues. In DNA, the CDR3 is TGTGCCAGCAGCTTCAGGGAGGGTGAAAAACTGTTTTTT. Translation gives CASSFREGEKLFF.

The table lists this clonotype with a few counts. V and J are TRBV4-2 and TRBJ1-2; 9 nucleotides line up with TRBD1. Germline-derived CDR1 and CDR2 are LGHNA and YNFKEQ. The CDR3 has 14 amino acids. Trimming removed 5 bases from V and 6 bases from J; junction bases left unmatched: 7. CDR3 nucleotide sequence: TGTGCCAGCAGCTTCCCGGGACAGGGCAATGGCTACACCTTC. Its translation: CASSFPGQGNGYTF.

This chain links TRBV7-9 with TRBJ1-2; no firm D call. V was shortened by 6 bases and J by 4 bases, with 15 bases between the two germline ends. The CDR3 has 14 amino acids. In germline, CDR1 is SEHNR, CDR2 FQNEAQ (reference sequence). CDR3 bases: TGTGCCAGCAGTTCCTCGGACGCCGTCTATGGCTACACCTTC. Residues: CASSSSDAVYGYTF. The full variable domain, its missing parts supplied by reference TRBV7-9 and TRBJ1-2, is DTGVSQNPRHKITKRGQNVTFRCDPISEHNRLYWYRQTLGQGPEFLTYFQNEAQLEKSRLLSDRFSAERPKGSFSTLEIQRTEQGDSAMYLCASSSSDAVYGYTFGSGTRLTVV.

The gene calls are TRBV2 and TRBJ1-5, with TRBD1 as a possible D gene (5 bases). The CDR3 spans 13 residues. In germline, CDR1 is SNHLY, CDR2 FYNNEI. V was clipped by 7 bases and J by 3 bases, with 10 bases between them. The CDR3 DNA sequence: TGTGCCAGCATGGGGCAGGACAATCAGCCCCAGCATTTT. The encoded protein is CASMGQDNQPQHF.

This clonotype appeared many times. V usage is TRBV7-9 and J usage is TRBJ2-3; D unclear. The CDR3 loop spans 14 amino acids. CDR1 is SEHNR and CDR2 is FQNEAQ in the germline V gene (reference sequence). The V and J ends lost 5 bases and 6 bases respectively, with 15 bases between them. The CDR3 loop is CASSPMAVADTQYF. The CDR3 region has the DNA TGTGCCAGCAGCCCGATGGCCGTAGCTGATACGCAGTATTTT.

The DNA of the CDR3 is TGTGCCAGCAGCGAGACAAACCAAGAGACCCAGTACTTC. Amino acids: CASSETNQETQYF. This sequence joins TRBV9 and TRBJ2-5, with D uncertain. With 3 bases removed from V and 0 bases from J, the gap between germline ends came to 6 bases. CDR1 is SGDLS, CDR2 YYNGEE, per germline. There are 13 residues in the CDR3.